The rows below give T cell receptor beta chains drawn from one sample of a study of blood T cell repertoires in COVID-19. Sequenced by immunoSEQ multiplex PCR; TCRdb stores in-frame clones only, minus some. The sample lists around 130,000 clones; 65% to 85% were seen once. The sample taken for sequencing was peripheral blood. These receptors came from a man between 65 and 80 years old with acute or convalescent COVID-19. CDR3s include the opening cysteine and the closing phenylalanine or tryptophan. The D gene is left open where the match is weak. The size entry is marked missing in some rows and otherwise reads once, few, many or a size class.

D: .
size: .
J: TRBJ2-5
V: TRBV11-2
DNA: TGTGCCAGCAGCACATCGAGCGGCTGGGGTAGCGCGTACCAAGAGACCCAGTACTTC
CDR3: CASSTSSGWGSAYQETQYF

D: TRBD1
size: .
J: TRBJ1-3
V: TRBV5-6
DNA: TGTGCCAGCAGCTTGTCCGCGACAGGGAAATACACCATATATTTT
CDR3: CASSLSATGKYTIYF

D: .
size: .
J: TRBJ1-1
V: TRBV27
DNA: TGTGCCAGCAGTACGAGGGGAGGGTCTGAAGCTTTCTTT
CDR3: CASSTRGGSEAFF

D: TRBD2
size: .
J: TRBJ2-7
V: TRBV5-6
DNA: TGTGCCAGCAGCTTGGGAGCGGGGGGAGCTTACGAGCAGTACTTC
CDR3: CASSLGAGGAYEQYF

D: TRBD1
size: .
J: TRBJ2-7
V: TRBV12-3/TRBV12-4
DNA: TGTGCCAGCACCCTGGGACAGGGATGGGAGCAGTACTTC
CDR3: CASTLGQGWEQYF

D: .
size: once
J: TRBJ2-2
V: TRBV19
DNA: TGTGCCACCAGGCCCGGGGGGAACACCGGGGAGCTGTTTTTT
CDR3: CATRPGGNTGELFF

D: .
size: .
J: TRBJ1-2
V: TRBV19
DNA: TGTGCCAGTAGTATAGTCCCGGCGGGTCAATATGGCTACACCTTC
CDR3: CASSIVPAGQYGYTF

D: TRBD1
size: .
J: TRBJ2-3
V: TRBV27
DNA: TGTGCCAGCAGGGAACAGGGGGCTCGAACAGATACGCAGTATTTT
CDR3: CASREQGARTDTQYF

D: .
size: .
J: TRBJ1-2
V: TRBV19
DNA: TGTGCCAGTAGTATAGGAGCGGGATATGGCGGCTACACCTTC
CDR3: CASSIGAGYGGYTF

D: .
size: .
J: TRBJ2-3
V: TRBV11-1
DNA: TGTGCCAGCAGCGCCACGGGACATGATACAGATACGCAGTATTTT
CDR3: CASSATGHDTDTQYF

D: .
size: many
J: TRBJ2-1
V: TRBV7-3
DNA: TGTGCCAGCAGCTTCGGGGGAAACAATGAGCAGTTCTTC
CDR3: CASSFGGNNEQFF